A single sample gave rise to the 10 T cell receptor beta chains below, sequenced in a study of metastatic and nonmetastatic thyroid tumors (dated by TCRdb to the early 2020s). Before undergoing thyroid surgery, none of the patients had been given any kind of treatment. The library was made by PCR. Sequencing instrument: Illumina HiSeq 4000. TCRdb reworked the public reads: Q25 trimming with fastp, MiXCR clone assembly, productive beta chains retained. In this sample the table shows about 12,000 clones, 28% of which occur a single time. 10% to 15% of the sample is in the top ten clones. Material: tumor tissue. Every receptor here comes from a female donor with papillary thyroid cancer or a benign thyroid nodule (not recorded which). Some clones in this sample may be carry-over from other donors' samples.

In this sample, this clone turned up once. A much bigger clone sits one base away, suggesting this may be a read error. Other nucleotide sequences in the sample specify the same CDR3. The chain combines TRBV5-5 with TRBJ2-3, with D tentatively TRBD2 (5 bases). Germline assignment: CDR1 SGHKS and CDR2 YYEKEE (reference sequence). The length of the CDR3 is 14 residues. In nucleotides, the CDR3 is TGTGCCAGCAGCTTTACTAGGAGGTCTGATACGCATTACTTT. Translation gives CASSFTRRSDTHYF.

This clone rates as medium-sized (0.01 to 0.1%). This chain uses TRBV4-2 with TRBJ1-2; D may be TRBD1 (6 bases). The ends were cut back, 0 bases at V and 2 bases at J, with 10 bases in the middle. The CDR3 is made up of 15 amino acids. The germline CDR1 and CDR2 sequences are LGHNA and YNFKEQ. CDR3 nucleotides: TGTGCCAGCAGCCAAGAGCACAGGGACAACTATGGCTACACCTTC. Translating gives CASSQEHRDNYGYTF.

V and J are TRBV5-1 and TRBJ1-1; D is undetermined. The V gene's germline CDR1 is SGHRS and CDR2 YFSETQ. The CDR3 loop spans 14 amino acids. V was pared by 2 bases and J by 5 bases, with 13 bases between. In DNA, the CDR3 is TGCGCCAGCAGCTTAACAGTAGCCGGAACTGAAGCTTTCTTT. Encoded protein: CASSLTVAGTEAFF.

The chain carries TRBV11-2 and TRBJ2-7; possibly TRBD1 for D (5 bases). The germline gives CDR1 SGHAT, CDR2 FQNNGV. The CDR3 has 15 amino acids. Trimming cost V 6 bases and J 4 bases, with 19 bases left between them. CDR3 amino acids: CASSHEQGSEYEQYF. In DNA, the CDR3 is TGTGCCAGCAGTCATGAGCAGGGTTCTGAGTACGAGCAGTACTTC.

J is TRBJ2-2 and V is TRBV11-2; D perhaps matches TRBD2 (6 bases). CDR1 is SGHAT, CDR2 FQNNGV, per germline. The germline V and J ends were trimmed by 2 bases and 1 base, with 14 bases remaining between them. This CDR3 comprises 17 residues. CDR3 nucleotide sequence: TGTGCCAGCAGCTTACGGCGGCGGGGTATGAACACCGGGGAGCTGTTTTTT. Translating gives CASSLRRRGMNTGELFF.

This clone was picked up a small number of times. A read error may produce the germline difference seen at one junction end. The gene calls are TRBV19 and TRBJ1-2, with unresolved D. The CDR3 sequence is 14 residues long. Looked up from germline, CDR1 is LNHDA and CDR2 is SQIVND (reference sequence). This CDR3 reads CASSATAVDYGYAF. DNA for the CDR3: TGTGCCAGTAGTGCCACTGCGGTCGACTATGGCTACGCCTTC. Variable domain in full (rest from reference TRBV19 and TRBJ1-2): DGGITQSPKYLFRKEGQNVTLSCEQNLNHDAMYWYRQDPGQGLRLIYYSQIVNDFQKGDIAEGYSVSREKKESFPLTVTSAQKNPTAFYLCASSATAVDYGYAFGSGTRLTVV.

V and J are TRBV4-1 and TRBJ2-1; 15 bases align to TRBD2. The CDR3 extends over 16 amino acids. V trimming: 1 base; J trimming: 9 bases; junction bases outside the gene matches: 4. In germline, CDR1 is MGHRA, CDR2 YSYEKL. CDR3: CASSQGTSGRAAEQFF. As DNA, the CDR3 is TGCGCCAGCAGCCAAGGGACTAGCGGGAGGGCCGCTGAGCAGTTCTTC.

This clone has a count of ten or more. CDR3 sequence reads: CATVGRENTDTQYF. In nucleotides, the CDR3 is TGTGCCACCGTAGGGCGGGAGAACACAGATACGCAGTATTTT. This chain uses TRBV24-1 with TRBJ2-3; 7 positions agree with TRBD2. V was clipped by 9 bases and J by 2 bases; unmatched bases: 7. Germline V gene sequence: CDR1 KGHDR, CDR2 SFDVKD. The CDR3 sequence is 14 residues long.

This clone was recorded at least ten times. The CDR3 DNA reads TGTGCCAGCAGCTTGGAACGGAACCAAGAGACCCAGTACTTC. It specifies CASSLERNQETQYF. This chain links TRBV7-9 with TRBJ2-5; D ambiguous. The CDR3 totals 14 residues. Germline values: CDR1 SEHNR, CDR2 FQNEAQ (reference sequence). V lost 3 bases, J lost 0 bases, and 8 bases lay in between. Together with reference TRBV7-9 and TRBJ2-5, the CDR3 gives the full variable domain: DTGVSQNPRHKITKRGQNVTFRCDPISEHNRLYWYRQTLGQGPEFLTYFQNEAQLEKSRLLSDRFSAERPKGSFSTLEIQRTEQGDSAMYLCASSLERNQETQYFGPGTRLLVL.

The J gene is TRBJ1-1, the V gene TRBV9; D might be TRBD1 (5 bases). The CDR3 is made up of 17 amino acids. Trimming stripped 0 bases from V and 3 bases from J, with 18 bases between. Germline V gene data show CDR1 as SGDLS and CDR2 as YYNGEE. Here the CDR3 reads CASSVVGQGHGDTEAFF. The CDR3 DNA sequence: TGTGCCAGCAGCGTAGTTGGGCAGGGTCATGGGGACACTGAAGCTTTCTTT.